A single sample is the source of the 5 T cell receptor beta chains below, sequenced in a study of human T cells and chemical hapten exposure. Sequencing started from total RNA isolated from unfractionated whole blood. TCRdb re-analysed the 5' RACE reads in MiXCR, keeping a single row per CDR3 protein. The data hold some 150,000 distinct CDR3 sequences, with roughly 4.1% observed a single time. These receptors were taken from a female donor in good health.

There are many counts of this clonotype. The V gene is TRBV20-1, the J gene TRBJ2-7; D is uncertain. The CDR3 loop spans 14 amino acids. CDR1 is DFQATT and CDR2 is SNEGSKA in the germline V gene (reference sequence). The V and J ends lost 0 bases and 2 bases respectively, with 11 bases between them. CDR3 sequence: CSARDEGQTYEQYF. As DNA, the CDR3 is TGCAGTGCTAGAGATGAAGGGCAGACCTACGAGCAGTACTTC.

This clonotype was picked up many times. This chain connects TRBV12-3 or TRBV12-4 to TRBJ2-3; TRBD2 matches 9 bases. Trimming took 3 bases from V and 6 from J; bases not matched to a gene: 7. This CDR3 is built from 15 residues. CDR3 sequence (DNA): TGTGCCAGCAGTTTTCCAGCGGGGGGTTCGGATACGCAGTATTTT. The encoded protein is CASSFPAGGSDTQYF.

This clonotype occurred many times. CDR3 amino acids: CASSTRGVGTQYF. The CDR3 region has the DNA TGTGCCAGCAGCACACGGGGGGTGGGGACCCAGTACTTC. The J gene is TRBJ2-5, the V gene TRBV27; TRBD2 agrees at 7 bases. The trim removed 6 bases at V and 7 bases at J, leaving 8 bases unmatched. Germline CDR1 MNHEY, CDR2 SMNVEV (reference sequence). This CDR3 spans 13 amino acids.

The table lists this clonotype with many counts. This chain links TRBV6-2 or TRBV6-3 with TRBJ2-7; TRBD1 matches 7 bases. V gave up 3 bases and J gave up 13 bases; unmatched junction bases: 6. Germline assignment: CDR1 MNHEY and CDR2 SVGEGT. CDR3 length: 11 residues. CDR3 bases: TGTGCCAGCAGTTATCCTGGACAGGCCTACTTC. This sequence encodes CASSYPGQAYF.

This clonotype was seen ten or more times. J is TRBJ2-1 and V is TRBV5-1; 8 nucleotides agree with TRBD2. The CDR3 consists of 13 residues. Germline V gene lookup returns CDR1 SGHRS and CDR2 YFSETQ. Trimming at V came to 4 bases and at J to 7 bases, leaving 4 bases not matched to a gene. CDR3 DNA: TGCGCCAGCAGCACCGGACTAGCAAATGAGCAGTTCTTC. Protein: CASSTGLANEQFF. Full variable domain (rest looked up from reference TRBV5-1 and TRBJ2-1): KAGVTQTPRYLIKTRGQQVTLSCSPISGHRSVSWYQQTPGQGLQFLFEYFSETQRNKGNFPGRFSGRQFSNSRSEMNVSTLELGDSALYLCASSTGLANEQFFGPGTRLTVL.